Listed below are T cell receptor beta chains from one sample, sequenced in a study of identical twins. TCRdb reprocessed the 5' RACE reads with MiXCR, giving one entry per CDR3 protein. The sample contains 690,000 or so distinct CDR3 sequences, 5.5% to 7.5% of which appear only once. The sample consisted of naive T cells sorted from blood. All receptors derive from a man younger than 35 in good health. Both conserved end residues are part of each CDR3. The D gene is left open where the match is weak. A clone size is listed for some rows: how often the clone was seen (once, few, many), or a class if it is expanded.

v_gene	d_gene	j_gene	abundance	CDR3nt	CDR3aa
TRBV29-1	-	TRBJ1-4	-	TGCAGCGTAGCCGGACAGAATGAAAAACTGTTTTTT	CSVAGQNEKLFF
TRBV18	-	TRBJ2-3	-	TGTGCCAGCTCAGACCTCCGCACAGATACGCAGTATTTT	CASSDLRTDTQYF
TRBV28	-	TRBJ2-1	few	TGTGCCAGCAGTTTCCTTCGGAACAGATACAATGAGCAGTTCTTC	CASSFLRNRYNEQFF
TRBV6-2/TRBV6-3	-	TRBJ2-7	many	TGTGCCAGCAGTACTAACAGACCTTACGAGCAGTACTTC	CASSTNRPYEQYF
TRBV30	-	TRBJ2-7	many	TGTGCCTGGGGACAGAGCTCCTACGAGCAGTACTTC	CAWGQSSYEQYF
TRBV4-3	TRBD1	TRBJ2-2	-	TGCGCCAGCAGCCAAGACAGGGGGCGAAACACCGGGGAGCTGTTTTTT	CASSQDRGRNTGELFF
TRBV7-2	TRBD2	TRBJ2-3	few	TGTGCCAGCCGTTATGTAGCGGGAGGACCTTCTACAGATACGCAGTATTTT	CASRYVAGGPSTDTQYF
TRBV27	-	TRBJ1-1	many	TGTGCCAGCAGTTTATTCTGGGGCGACGGGAACACTGAAGCTTTCTTT	CASSLFWGDGNTEAFF
TRBV5-6	TRBD2	TRBJ2-7	-	TGTGCCAGCAGCTTGAGACTAGCGGGAGGGCCCGATGAGCAGTACTTC	CASSLRLAGGPDEQYF
TRBV24-1	TRBD2	TRBJ2-1	few	TGTGCCACCAGTGATCCGGGACTAGCGGGAGGGAACTCCTACAATGAGCAGTTCTTC	CATSDPGLAGGNSYNEQFF
TRBV6-6	TRBD1	TRBJ2-7	many	TGTGCCAGCAGTGGACAGGGATGGGACGAGCAGTACTTC	CASSGQGWDEQYF
TRBV12-3/TRBV12-4	-	TRBJ2-3	many	TGTGCCAGCAGTCCCCTGACTATGGGTTCGGATACGCAGTATTTT	CASSPLTMGSDTQYF
TRBV10-3	-	TRBJ2-6	few	TGTGCCATCAGTGGTAGGGGCGGTAGCTCTGGGGCCAACGTCCTGACTTTC	CAISGRGGSSGANVLTF
TRBV7-2	-	TRBJ2-1	few	TGTGCCAGCAGCCGTGGGGTTAATAATGAGCAGTTCTTC	CASSRGVNNEQFF